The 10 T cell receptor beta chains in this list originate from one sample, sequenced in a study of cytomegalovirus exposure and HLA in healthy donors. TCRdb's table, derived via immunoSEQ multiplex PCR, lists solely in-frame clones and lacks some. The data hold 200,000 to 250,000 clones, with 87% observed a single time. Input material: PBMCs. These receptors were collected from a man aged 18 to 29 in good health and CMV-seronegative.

CDR3: CASISAGESYNEQFF. The CDR3, as DNA: TGTGCCAGTATCTCAGCGGGAGAAAGTTACAATGAGCAGTTCTTC. This chain connects TRBV28 to TRBJ2-1, with TRBD2 identical over 8 bases. V lost 9 bases and J lost 4; bases outside the gene matches: 11. The V gene's germline CDR1 is MDHEN and CDR2 SYDVKM. This CDR3 region has 15 residues.

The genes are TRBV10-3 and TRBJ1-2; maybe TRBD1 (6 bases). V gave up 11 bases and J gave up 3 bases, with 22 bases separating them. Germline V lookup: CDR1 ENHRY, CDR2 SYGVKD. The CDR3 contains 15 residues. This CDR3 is CALHNSNRAHYGYTF. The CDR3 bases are TGTGCCCTCCACAACTCAAACAGGGCCCACTATGGCTACACCTTC.

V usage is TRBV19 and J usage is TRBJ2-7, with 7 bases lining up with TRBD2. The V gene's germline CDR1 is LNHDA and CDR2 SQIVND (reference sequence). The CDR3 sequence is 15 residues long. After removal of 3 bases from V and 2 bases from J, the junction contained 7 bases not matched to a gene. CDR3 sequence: CASSISGLVTYEQYF. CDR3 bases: TGTGCCAGTAGTATCTCCGGACTAGTTACCTACGAGCAGTACTTC.

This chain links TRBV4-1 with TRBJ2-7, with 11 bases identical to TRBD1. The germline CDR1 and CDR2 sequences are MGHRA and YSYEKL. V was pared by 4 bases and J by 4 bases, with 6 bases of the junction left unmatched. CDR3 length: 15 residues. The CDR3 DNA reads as TGCGCCAGCAGCCCTGGACAGGGGGCTTGGTACGAGCAGTACTTC. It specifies CASSPGQGAWYEQYF.

CDR3 DNA: TGTGCCAGCAGCGTGGGGGACACATATCAGCCCCAGCATTTT. Its protein product is CASSVGDTYQPQHF. The V call is TRBV9, the J call TRBJ1-5; D might be TRBD1 (6 bases). The CDR3 runs 14 residues. V lost 2 bases and J 5 bases, leaving 11 bases between the germline ends. Per the germline V gene, CDR1 is SGDLS and CDR2 is YYNGEE.

The chain's CDR3 is CASSSNEGEETQYF. The CDR3 nucleotides are TGTGCCAGCAGCTCGAACGAGGGGGAGGAGACCCAGTACTTC. The chain employs TRBV5-4 and TRBJ2-5, with D maybe TRBD1 (6 bases). V lost 3 bases and J lost 5, with 14 bases in between. The CDR3 contains 14 residues. The germline V gene has CDR1 SGHNT and CDR2 YYREEE (reference sequence).

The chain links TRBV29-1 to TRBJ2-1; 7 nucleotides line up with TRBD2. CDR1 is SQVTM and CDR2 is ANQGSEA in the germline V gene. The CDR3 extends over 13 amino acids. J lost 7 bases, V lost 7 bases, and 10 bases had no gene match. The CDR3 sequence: CSGGGRLINEQFF. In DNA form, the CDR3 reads TGCAGCGGGGGGGGACGGCTTATTAATGAGCAGTTCTTC.

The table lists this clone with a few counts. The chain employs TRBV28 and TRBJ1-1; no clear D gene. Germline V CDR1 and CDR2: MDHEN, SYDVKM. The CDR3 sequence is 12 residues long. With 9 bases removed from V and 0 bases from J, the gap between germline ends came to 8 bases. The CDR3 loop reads CASEQLNTEAFF. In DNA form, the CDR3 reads TGTGCCAGTGAACAGCTGAACACTGAAGCTTTCTTT. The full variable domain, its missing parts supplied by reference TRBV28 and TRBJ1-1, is DVKVTQSSRYLVKRTGEKVFLECVQDMDHENMFWYRQDPGLGLRLIYFSYDVKMKEKGDIPEGYSVSREKKERFSLILESASTNQTSMYLCASEQLNTEAFFGQGTRLTVV.

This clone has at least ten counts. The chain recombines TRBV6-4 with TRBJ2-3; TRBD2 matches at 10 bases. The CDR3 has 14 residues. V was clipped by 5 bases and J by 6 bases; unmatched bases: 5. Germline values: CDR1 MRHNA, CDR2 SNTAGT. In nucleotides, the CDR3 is TGTGCCAGCAGTCTAGCGGGAGACTCGGATACGCAGTATTTT. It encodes CASSLAGDSDTQYF.

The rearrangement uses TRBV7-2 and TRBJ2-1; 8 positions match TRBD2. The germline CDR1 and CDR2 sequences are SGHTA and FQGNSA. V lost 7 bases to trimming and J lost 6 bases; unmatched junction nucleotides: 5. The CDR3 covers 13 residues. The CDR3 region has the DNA TGTGCCAGCAACAATGGACTAGCCAATGAGCAGTTCTTC. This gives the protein CASNNGLANEQFF.